These 22 T cell receptor beta chains came from one sample sequenced in a study of early T cells in non-severe SARS-CoV-2 infection. Each CDR3 protein is one row after TCRdb ran MiXCR on the 5' RACE reads. The sample lists 68,000 or so distinct CDR3 sequences; 11% were seen once. Sequencing input: whole blood. The receptor set was obtained from an adult who was a healthcare worker with PCR-confirmed SARS-CoV-2 infection or an uninfected control (not recorded which).

This chain uses TRBV6-1 with TRBJ1-1; D is unresolved. The germline CDR1 and CDR2 sequences are MNHNS and SASEGT. The ends were cut back, 7 bases at V and 3 bases at J, with 15 bases in the middle. The CDR3 runs to 14 residues. In DNA form, the CDR3 reads TGTGCCAGCAACGTCGCCTGGGTTCACACTGAAGCTTTCTTT. Encoded protein: CASNVAWVHTEAFF.

A few counts support this clonotype. The rearrangement joins TRBV5-4 to TRBJ1-1; 10 positions agree with TRBD1. The CDR3 covers 13 residues. Germline V gene sequence: CDR1 SGHNT, CDR2 YYREEE (reference sequence). V lost 4 bases and J lost 8; bases outside the gene matches: 5. CDR3 DNA sequence: TGTGCCAGCAGCGGACCGGGACAGGGGGAAGCTTTCTTT. This sequence encodes CASSGPGQGEAFF.

This clonotype was detected a few times. The CDR3 bases are TGCGCCAGCGGGACTACCCCCGACTACGAGCAGTACTTC. It is translated as CASGTTPDYEQYF. V and J are TRBV4-1 and TRBJ2-7, with TRBD2 matching 7 bases. Unmatched junction bases numbered 7, after V lost 8 bases and J lost 3 bases. Germline CDR1 and CDR2: MGHRA and YSYEKL. This CDR3 is built from 13 residues.

The chain carries TRBV13 and TRBJ1-2, with TRBD1 as a possible D gene (5 bases). The length of the CDR3 is 17 residues. The germline gives CDR1 PRHDT, CDR2 FYEKMQ (reference sequence). V lost 5 bases, J lost 0 bases, and 19 bases lay in between. In DNA form, the CDR3 reads TGTGCCAGCAGCCTTTGGGGACGGGAGGGGCCTAACTATGGCTACACCTTC. Protein sequence: CASSLWGREGPNYGYTF.

The chain recombines TRBV25-1 with TRBJ2-5, with D possibly TRBD2 on 5 matching bases. V gave up 3 bases and J gave up 2 bases, with 13 bases separating them. The CDR3 totals 15 residues. Germline values: CDR1 MGHDK, CDR2 SYGVNS. The CDR3 nucleotides are TGTGCCAGCAGTGATTTTGTGGACTCTCAAGAGACCCAGTACTTC. Protein: CASSDFVDSQETQYF. The full variable domain, in which reference TRBV25-1 and TRBJ2-5 provide the parts outside the CDR3, is EADIYQTPRYLVIGTGKKITLECSQTMGHDKMYWYQQDPGMELHLIHYSYGVNSTEKGDLSSESTVSRIRTEHFPLTLESARPSHTSQYLCASSDFVDSQETQYFGPGTRLLVL.

This clonotype was counted between two and nine times. This chain uses TRBV11-2 with TRBJ1-1, with 7 bases lining up with TRBD1. Trimming removed 3 bases from V and 1 base from J; junction bases left unmatched: 5. Germline lookup yields CDR1 SGHAT and CDR2 FQNNGV. This CDR3 is built from 15 residues. DNA for the CDR3: TGTGCCAGCAGCTTCACAGGGGAGGCGAACACTGAAGCTTTCTTT. Amino acid sequence: CASSFTGEANTEAFF.

This clonotype was seen a handful of times. The gene calls are TRBV7-2 and TRBJ2-2; D gene unclear. V lost 5 bases and J 10 bases, leaving 11 bases between the germline ends. The CDR3 loop spans 12 amino acids. Per germline, CDR1 SGHTA and CDR2 FQGNSA. CDR3 bases: TGTGCCAGCAGCCTGGACGGAATGGAGCTGTTTTTT. Amino acids: CASSLDGMELFF.

The chain is built from TRBV29-1 and TRBJ1-1, with no clear D. V was cut by 5 bases and J by 2 bases, with 12 bases left in between. The CDR3 runs to 13 residues. Looked up from germline, CDR1 is SQVTM and CDR2 is ANQGSEA. The CDR3 protein is CSVSGAKNTEAFF. CDR3 nucleotides: TGCAGCGTTTCCGGTGCTAAAAACACTGAAGCTTTCTTT.

This clonotype was seen ten or more times. The V gene is TRBV7-9, the J gene TRBJ2-7; tentatively, D is TRBD2 (6 bases). The CDR3 is made up of 16 amino acids. V lost 5 bases and J lost 3, with 20 bases in between. Germline CDR1 SEHNR, CDR2 FQNEAQ (reference sequence). CDR3 sequence (DNA): TGTGCCAGCAGCCCGGGGGACCTCTCCGCCCTCTACGAGCAGTACTTC. Its protein is CASSPGDLSALYEQYF.

This clonotype has just a few counts. This chain connects TRBV29-1 to TRBJ1-1; D is undetermined. Germline CDR1 is SQVTM and CDR2 is ANQGSEA. Trimming removed 4 bases at V and 6 bases at J, with 12 bases between. The CDR3 length is 12 residues. The CDR3: CSVAVPSAEAFF. The CDR3 coding sequence is TGCAGCGTTGCAGTTCCGAGCGCTGAAGCTTTCTTT.

The genes are TRBV20-1 and TRBJ2-7; 8 bases are a match to TRBD2. The CDR3 has 14 residues. Looked up from germline, CDR1 is DFQATT and CDR2 is SNEGSKA (reference sequence). Germline trimming cut 3 bases from V and 2 bases from J; bases unmatched to any gene: 6. The CDR3 nucleotides read TGCAGTGCTAGGTCGTCGGGAGGGCCCTACGAGCAGTACTTC. This codes for CSARSSGGPYEQYF.

In this sample, this clonotype turned up once. The rearrangement joins TRBV12-3 or TRBV12-4 to TRBJ2-3; perhaps D is TRBD1 or TRBD2 (6 bases each). Trimming removed 2 bases at V and 1 base at J, with 13 bases between. The CDR3 loop spans 16 amino acids. CDR3: CASSLSPGAGTDTQYF. The CDR3 region has the DNA TGTGCCAGCAGTTTATCCCCGGGGGCAGGCACAGATACGCAGTATTTT.

This clonotype was counted between two and nine times. The rearrangement joins TRBV7-7 to TRBJ2-2; D may match TRBD1 or TRBD2 (5 bases each). CDR3 length equals 15 residues. V was shortened by 3 bases and J by 0 bases, with 8 bases between the two germline ends. Per germline, CDR1 SSHAT and CDR2 FNYEAQ (reference sequence). DNA for the CDR3: TGTGCCAGCAGCTTCGGGGCGCCGAACACCGGGGAGCTGTTTTTT. Protein product: CASSFGAPNTGELFF.

The chain joins TRBV18 to TRBJ1-3; D possibly corresponds to TRBD1 (5 bases). The V end was cut by 3 bases, the J end by 5 bases, with 8 bases between. The CDR3 runs 13 residues. The V gene's germline CDR1 is KGHSH and CDR2 LQKENI. As DNA, the CDR3 is TGTGCCAGCTCACCGGCAGGGAGAAACACCATATATTTT. The encoded protein is CASSPAGRNTIYF.

This chain uses TRBV6-5 with TRBJ1-4; no clear D gene. Trimming stripped 5 bases from V and 3 bases from J, with 13 bases between. The CDR3 spans 15 residues. Germline values: CDR1 MNHEY, CDR2 SVGAGI. The CDR3 region has the DNA TGTGCCAGCAGTAGAACAGTGCCTGCTAATGAAAAACTGTTTTTT. Translated, it gives CASSRTVPANEKLFF.

This clonotype was seen a few times. The V gene is TRBV7-2, the J gene TRBJ1-1; D uncertain. V lost 5 bases and J lost 4, with 17 bases in between. The CDR3 has 15 amino acids. The germline V gene has CDR1 SGHTA and CDR2 FQGNSA. The CDR3 protein is CASSPHPQDGTEAFF. CDR3 nucleotide sequence: TGTGCCAGCAGCCCCCACCCCCAGGACGGCACTGAAGCTTTCTTT. The full variable domain, rest sourced from reference TRBV7-2 and TRBJ1-1, is GAGVSQSPSNKVTEKGKDVELRCDPISGHTALYWYRQSLGQGLEFLIYFQGNSAPDKSGLPSDRFSAERTGGSVSTLTIQRTQQEDSAVYLCASSPHPQDGTEAFFGQGTRLTVV.

This clonotype was counted at least ten times. The chain has TRBV5-4 and TRBJ2-1, with 9 bases matching TRBD2. Unmatched junction bases numbered 8, after V lost 4 bases and J lost 0 bases. The CDR3 covers 17 residues. The germline gives CDR1 SGHNT, CDR2 YYREEE (reference sequence). In nucleotides, the CDR3 is TGTGCCAGCAGCCGTAGCGGGAGCGCCCTCTCCTACAATGAGCAGTTCTTC. It codes for CASSRSGSALSYNEQFF.

This rearrangement joins TRBV19 to TRBJ2-7, with D perhaps TRBD1 or TRBD2 (6 bases each). With 5 bases removed from V and 6 bases from J, the gap between germline ends came to 17 bases. The CDR3 spans 14 residues. CDR1 LNHDA and CDR2 SQIVND come from the germline V gene (reference sequence). The CDR3 bases are TGTGCCAGTAGTCCGGTAAGGGGGGCCCGCGAGCAGTACTTC. Amino acids: CASSPVRGAREQYF.

There are a few counts of this clonotype. The chain uses TRBV29-1 and TRBJ2-5, with a tentative D call TRBD1 (5 bases). Germline V lookup: CDR1 SQVTM, CDR2 ANQGSEA. The V gene lost 5 bases and the J gene lost 5 bases, with 12 bases spanning the gap. The CDR3 runs 12 residues. CDR3 protein: CSVMDTWETQYF. CDR3 nucleotide sequence: TGCAGCGTTATGGACACTTGGGAGACCCAGTACTTC.

CDR3 nucleotide sequence: TGTGCCAGCAGTTTAAATCAGGGGGTGAACACTGAAGCTTTCTTT. Protein: CASSLNQGVNTEAFF. The V and J genes are TRBV27 and TRBJ1-1, with 7 bases fitting TRBD1. With 2 bases clipped from V and 0 bases from J, the junction kept 3 bases outside the gene matches. The CDR3 sequence is 15 residues long. Germline-derived CDR1 and CDR2 are MNHEY and SMNVEV (reference sequence).

In this sample, this clonotype turned up a few times. The chain couples TRBV5-8 to TRBJ2-3; D might be TRBD2 (5 bases). This CDR3 comprises 15 residues. The germline gives CDR1 SGHTS, CDR2 YDEGEE. With 4 bases removed from V and 4 bases from J, the gap between germline ends came to 16 bases. The CDR3 nucleotides are TGTGCCAGCAGCGACCAACTAGACGCGGCAGATACGCAGTATTTT. This translates into CASSDQLDAADTQYF.

V gene TRBV28 combines with J gene TRBJ2-7; D is possibly TRBD1 (6 bases). V gave up 5 bases and J gave up 7 bases, with 18 bases separating them. This CDR3 is 14 amino acids long. In germline, CDR1 is MDHEN, CDR2 SYDVKM. The CDR3 is CASSPGARSREQYF. The CDR3 region has the DNA TGTGCCAGCAGTCCAGGGGCTAGGTCGAGGGAGCAGTACTTC.